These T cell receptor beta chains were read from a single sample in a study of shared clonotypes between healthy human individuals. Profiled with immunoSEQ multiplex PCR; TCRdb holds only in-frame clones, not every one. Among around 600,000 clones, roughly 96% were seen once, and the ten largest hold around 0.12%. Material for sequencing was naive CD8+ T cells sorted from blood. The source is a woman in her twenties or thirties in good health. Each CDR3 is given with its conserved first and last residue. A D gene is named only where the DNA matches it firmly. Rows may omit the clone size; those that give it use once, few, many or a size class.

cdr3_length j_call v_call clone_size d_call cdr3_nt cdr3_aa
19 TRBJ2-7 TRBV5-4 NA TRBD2 TGTGCCAGCAGCTTGGTGTCGATAACCGGGACTAGCGTGTCCTACGAGCAGTACTTC CASSLVSITGTSVSYEQYF
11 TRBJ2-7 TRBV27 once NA TGTGCCAGCAGTTTTGGTCAAGAGCAGTACTTC CASSFGQEQYF
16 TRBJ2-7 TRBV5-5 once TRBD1 TGTGCCAGCAGCTTAGACAGGGGCCGGCCCTTTTACGAGCAGTACTTC CASSLDRGRPFYEQYF
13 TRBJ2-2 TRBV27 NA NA TGTGCCAGCAGTTTTGCAGGGAACGGGGAGCTGTTTTTT CASSFAGNGELFF
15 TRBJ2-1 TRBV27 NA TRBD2 TGTGCCAGCAGTTTACTAGCGGGAGCCGGCCATGAGCAGTTCTTC CASSLLAGAGHEQFF
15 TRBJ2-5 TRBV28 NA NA TGTGCCAGCAGTTTACCCGACACGACCCAAGAGACCCAGTACTTC CASSLPDTTQETQYF
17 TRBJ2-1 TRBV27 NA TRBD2 TGTGCCAGCAGTTTACCCCCAGTTCGGGAGGGCTACAATGAGCAGTTCTTC CASSLPPVREGYNEQFF
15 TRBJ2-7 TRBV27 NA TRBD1 TGTGCCAGCAGTCCTGGGACAGCTAGCTCCTACGAGCAGTACTTC CASSPGTASSYEQYF
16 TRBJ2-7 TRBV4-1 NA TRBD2 TGCGCCAGCAGCCAAGTTTCTAGCGGGGGCTCCTACGAGCAGTACTTC CASSQVSSGGSYEQYF
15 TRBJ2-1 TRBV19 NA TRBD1 TGTGCCACCCGCCCTTCCGGGACAGTTTACAATGAGCAGTTCTTC CATRPSGTVYNEQFF
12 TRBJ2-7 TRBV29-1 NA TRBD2 TGCAGCGTTGATGTAGGGAGGGACGAGCAGTACTTC CSVDVGRDEQYF
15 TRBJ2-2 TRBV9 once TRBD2 TGTGCCAGCAGCTCGAGCGGGAGAGGGACCGGGGAGCTGTTTTTT CASSSSGRGTGELFF
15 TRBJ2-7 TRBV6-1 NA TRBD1 TGTGCCAGCAGTGATTCGGGACAGGGTAGTGACGAGCAGTACTTC CASSDSGQGSDEQYF
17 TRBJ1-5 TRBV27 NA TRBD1 TGTGCCAGCAGTTTCCCTCGTGACAGGGAGCCCAGGCAGCCCCAGCATTTT CASSFPRDREPRQPQHF
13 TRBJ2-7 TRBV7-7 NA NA TGTGCCAGCAGCTTAGCGCTGGTGAGCGAGCAGTACTTC CASSLALVSEQYF
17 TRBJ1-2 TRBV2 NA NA TGTGCCAGCAGTGAAGCGGGGGGAACATTGCAACTCTATGGCTACACCTTC CASSEAGGTLQLYGYTF
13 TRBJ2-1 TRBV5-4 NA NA TGTGCCAGCAGCTTTCAGGAGCTAGGCGAGCAGTTCTTC CASSFQELGEQFF
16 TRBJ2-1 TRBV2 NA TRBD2 TGTGCCAGCAGTGAAGCGCCTAGCGGGAGGGACGGTGAGCAGTTCTTC CASSEAPSGRDGEQFF
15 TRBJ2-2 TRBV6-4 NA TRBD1 TGTGCCAGCAGGATCACAGGGGTGAGGTACCGGGAGCTGTTTTTT CASRITGVRYRELFF
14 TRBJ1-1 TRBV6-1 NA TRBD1 TGTGCCAGTCGGGACAGGGGATCGAGCACTGAAGCTTTCTTT CASRDRGSSTEAFF
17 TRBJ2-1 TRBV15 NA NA TGTGCCACCAGCAGAGACCCCATACTCGAGACAGTCAATGAGCAGTTCTTC CATSRDPILETVNEQFF
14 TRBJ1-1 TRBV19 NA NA TGTGCCAGTAGTATAGCCGATCGCGGGGCTGAAGCTTTCTTT CASSIADRGAEAFF
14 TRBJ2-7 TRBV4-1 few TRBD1 TGCGCCAGCAGCCCCGGACAGGGGGCGGGGGAGCAGTACTTC CASSPGQGAGEQYF
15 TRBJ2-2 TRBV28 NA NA TGTGCCAGCAGTTTTTTTGGGGGAAACACCGGGGAGCTGTTTTTT CASSFFGGNTGELFF
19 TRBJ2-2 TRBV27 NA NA TGTGCCAGCACCCCACTGGGCAGCCGCCTAGAGTTAAACACCGGGGAGCTGTTTTTT CASTPLGSRLELNTGELFF
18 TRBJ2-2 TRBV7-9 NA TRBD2 TGTGCCAGCAGCTCTATATCCTCTTTAGCGGGAGCCAACGGGGAGCTGTTTTTT CASSSISSLAGANGELFF
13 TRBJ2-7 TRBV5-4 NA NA TGTGCCAGCAGCTCTGGTGTGGGATACGAGCAGTACTTC CASSSGVGYEQYF
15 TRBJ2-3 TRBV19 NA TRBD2 TGTGCCAGTAGTATCCGGACTAGCGGCACAGATACGCAGTATTTT CASSIRTSGTDTQYF
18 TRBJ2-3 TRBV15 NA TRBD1 TGTGCCACCAGCAGTGGACAACCGGGACAGGAGATCACAGATACGCAGTATTTT CATSSGQPGQEITDTQYF